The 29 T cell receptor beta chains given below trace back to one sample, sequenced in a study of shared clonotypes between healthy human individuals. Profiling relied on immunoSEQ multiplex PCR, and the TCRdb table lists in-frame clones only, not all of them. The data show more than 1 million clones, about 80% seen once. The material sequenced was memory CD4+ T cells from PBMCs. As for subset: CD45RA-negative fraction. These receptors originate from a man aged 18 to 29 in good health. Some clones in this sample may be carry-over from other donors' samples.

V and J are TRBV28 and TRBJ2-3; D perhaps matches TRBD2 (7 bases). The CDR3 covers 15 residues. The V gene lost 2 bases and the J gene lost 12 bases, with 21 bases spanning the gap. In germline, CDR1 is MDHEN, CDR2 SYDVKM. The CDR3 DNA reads TGTGCCAGCAGTTTAGGGGCGGGGGCCCCTGCCGTCCAGTATTTT. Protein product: CASSLGAGAPAVQYF.

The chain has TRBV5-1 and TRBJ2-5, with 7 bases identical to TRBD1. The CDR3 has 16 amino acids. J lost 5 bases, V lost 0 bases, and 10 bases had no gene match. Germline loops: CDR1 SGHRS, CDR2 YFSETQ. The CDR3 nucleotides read TGCGCCAGCAGCTTGGGGGACAGCTTCCCGGGGGAGACCCAGTACTTC. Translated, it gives CASSLGDSFPGETQYF.

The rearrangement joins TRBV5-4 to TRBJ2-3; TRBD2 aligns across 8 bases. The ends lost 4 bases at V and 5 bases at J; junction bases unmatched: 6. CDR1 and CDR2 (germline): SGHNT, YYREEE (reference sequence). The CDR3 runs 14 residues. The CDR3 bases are TGTGCCAGCAGCCCGGGTCTAGCGGGAGATACGCAGTATTTT. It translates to CASSPGLAGDTQYF.

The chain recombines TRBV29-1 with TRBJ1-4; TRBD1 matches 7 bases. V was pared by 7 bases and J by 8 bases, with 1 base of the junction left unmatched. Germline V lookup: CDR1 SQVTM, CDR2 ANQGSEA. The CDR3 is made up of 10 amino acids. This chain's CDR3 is CSAGGEKLFF. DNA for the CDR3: TGCAGCGCAGGGGGGGAAAAACTGTTTTTT.

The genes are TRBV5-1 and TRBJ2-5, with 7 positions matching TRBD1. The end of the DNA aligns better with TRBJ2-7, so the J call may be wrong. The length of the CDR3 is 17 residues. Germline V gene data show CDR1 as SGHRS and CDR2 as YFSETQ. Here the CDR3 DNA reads TGCGCCAGCAGCTTGACACGAACTCGCGACAGGGTTGGCGAGCAGTACTTC. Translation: CASSLTRTRDRVGEQYF.

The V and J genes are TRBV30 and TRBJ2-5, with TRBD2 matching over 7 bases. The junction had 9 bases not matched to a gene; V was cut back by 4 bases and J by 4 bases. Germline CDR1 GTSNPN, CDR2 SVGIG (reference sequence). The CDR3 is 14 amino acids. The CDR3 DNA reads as TGTGCCTGGACCGGACGGGAGCGGGGAGAGACCCAGTACTTC. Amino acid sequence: CAWTGRERGETQYF.

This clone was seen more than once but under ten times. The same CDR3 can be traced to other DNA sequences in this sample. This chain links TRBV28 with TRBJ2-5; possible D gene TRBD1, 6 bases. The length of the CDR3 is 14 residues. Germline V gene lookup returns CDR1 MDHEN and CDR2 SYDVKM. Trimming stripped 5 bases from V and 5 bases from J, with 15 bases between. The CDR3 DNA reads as TGTGCCAGCAGTCTCCAGGGGCGCAGGGAGACCCAGTACTTC. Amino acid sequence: CASSLQGRRETQYF.

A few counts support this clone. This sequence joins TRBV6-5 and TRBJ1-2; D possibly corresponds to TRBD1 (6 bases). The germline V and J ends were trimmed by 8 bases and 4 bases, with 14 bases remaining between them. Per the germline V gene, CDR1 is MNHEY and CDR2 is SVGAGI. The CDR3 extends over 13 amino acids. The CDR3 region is CASGVGGGYGYTF. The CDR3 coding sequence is TGTGCCAGCGGGGTAGGAGGGGGCTATGGCTACACCTTC.

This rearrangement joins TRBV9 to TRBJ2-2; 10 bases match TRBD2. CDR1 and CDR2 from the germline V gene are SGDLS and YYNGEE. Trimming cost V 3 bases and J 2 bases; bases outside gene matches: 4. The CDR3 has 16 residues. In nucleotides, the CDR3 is TGTGCCAGCAGCGGACCTAGCGGGAGAAACACCGGGGAGCTGTTTTTT. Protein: CASSGPSGRNTGELFF.

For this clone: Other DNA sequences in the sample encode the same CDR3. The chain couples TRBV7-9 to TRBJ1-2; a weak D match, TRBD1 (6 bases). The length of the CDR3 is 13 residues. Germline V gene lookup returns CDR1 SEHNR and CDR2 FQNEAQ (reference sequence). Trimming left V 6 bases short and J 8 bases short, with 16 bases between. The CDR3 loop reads CASSLQGPDGYTF. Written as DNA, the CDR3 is TGTGCCAGCAGTTTACAGGGACCGGACGGCTACACCTTC.

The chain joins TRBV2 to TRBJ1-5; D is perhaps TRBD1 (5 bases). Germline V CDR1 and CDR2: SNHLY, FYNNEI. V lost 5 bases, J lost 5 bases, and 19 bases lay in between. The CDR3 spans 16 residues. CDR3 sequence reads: CASSSPSGTGYQPQHF. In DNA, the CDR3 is TGTGCCAGCAGTTCACCCTCCGGGACTGGTTATCAGCCCCAGCATTTT.

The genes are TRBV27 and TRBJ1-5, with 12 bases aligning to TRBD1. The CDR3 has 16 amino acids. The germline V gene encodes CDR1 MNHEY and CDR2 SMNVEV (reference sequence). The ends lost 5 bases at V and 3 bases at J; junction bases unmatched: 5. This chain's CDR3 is CASSHRDRGHNQPQHF. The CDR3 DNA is TGTGCCAGCAGTCACCGGGACAGGGGGCACAATCAGCCCCAGCATTTT.

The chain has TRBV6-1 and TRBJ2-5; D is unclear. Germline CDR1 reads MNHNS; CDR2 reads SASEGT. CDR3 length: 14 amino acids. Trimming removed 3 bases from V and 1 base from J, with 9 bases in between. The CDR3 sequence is CASSEMSAQETQYF. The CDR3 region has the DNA TGTGCCAGCAGTGAGATGTCAGCCCAAGAGACCCAGTACTTC.

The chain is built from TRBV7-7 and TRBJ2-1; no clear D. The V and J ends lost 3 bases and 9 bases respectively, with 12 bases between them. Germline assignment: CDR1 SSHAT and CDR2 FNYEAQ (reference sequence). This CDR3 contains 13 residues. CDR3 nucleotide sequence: TGTGCCAGCAGCTTTGAGCTCTTCGGTGAGCAGTTCTTC. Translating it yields CASSFELFGEQFF.

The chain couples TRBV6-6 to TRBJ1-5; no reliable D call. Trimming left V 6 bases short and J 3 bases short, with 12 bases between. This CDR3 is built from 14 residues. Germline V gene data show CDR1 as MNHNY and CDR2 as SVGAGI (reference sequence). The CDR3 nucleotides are TGTGCCAGCAGGCGCTCGGGATCCAATCAGCCCCAGCATTTT. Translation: CASRRSGSNQPQHF.

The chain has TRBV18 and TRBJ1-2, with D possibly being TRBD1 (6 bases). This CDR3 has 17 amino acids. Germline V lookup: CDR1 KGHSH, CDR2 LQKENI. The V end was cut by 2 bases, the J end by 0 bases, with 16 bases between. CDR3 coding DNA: TGTGCCAGCTCACCAACAGACCTAAGGGGGGCTAACTATGGCTACACCTTC. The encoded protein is CASSPTDLRGANYGYTF.

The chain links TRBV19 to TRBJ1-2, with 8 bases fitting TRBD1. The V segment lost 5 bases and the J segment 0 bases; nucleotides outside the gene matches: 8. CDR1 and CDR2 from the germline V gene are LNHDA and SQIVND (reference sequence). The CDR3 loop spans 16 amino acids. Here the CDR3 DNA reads TGTGCCAGTAGTTTACAAGGACAGGGAGCTAACTATGGCTACACCTTC. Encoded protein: CASSLQGQGANYGYTF.

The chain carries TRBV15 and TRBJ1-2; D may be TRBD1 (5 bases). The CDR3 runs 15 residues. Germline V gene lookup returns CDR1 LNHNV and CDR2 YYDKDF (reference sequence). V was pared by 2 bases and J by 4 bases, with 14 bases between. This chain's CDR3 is CATSRKGIGAYGYTF. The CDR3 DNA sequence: TGTGCCACCAGCAGAAAGGGGATCGGTGCCTATGGCTACACCTTC.

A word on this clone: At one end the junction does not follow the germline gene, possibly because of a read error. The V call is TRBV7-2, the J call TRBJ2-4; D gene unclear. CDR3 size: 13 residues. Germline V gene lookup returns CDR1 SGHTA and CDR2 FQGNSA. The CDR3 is CASSLESGRFVNF. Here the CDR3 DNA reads TGTGCCAGCAGCTTAGAAAGTGGCCGTTTCGTCAACTTC.

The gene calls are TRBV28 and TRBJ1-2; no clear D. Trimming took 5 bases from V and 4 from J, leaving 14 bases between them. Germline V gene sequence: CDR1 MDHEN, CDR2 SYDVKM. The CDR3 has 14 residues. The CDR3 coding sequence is TGTGCCAGCAGTAGTGTTTGGGCGCTCTATGGCTACACCTTC. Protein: CASSSVWALYGYTF.

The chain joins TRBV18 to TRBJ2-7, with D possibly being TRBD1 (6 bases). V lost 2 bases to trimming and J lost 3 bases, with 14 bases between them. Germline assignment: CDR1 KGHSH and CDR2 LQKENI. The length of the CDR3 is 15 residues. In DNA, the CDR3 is TGTGCCAGCTCACCATCGTCTCCAGGGGACTACGAGCAGTACTTC. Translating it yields CASSPSSPGDYEQYF.

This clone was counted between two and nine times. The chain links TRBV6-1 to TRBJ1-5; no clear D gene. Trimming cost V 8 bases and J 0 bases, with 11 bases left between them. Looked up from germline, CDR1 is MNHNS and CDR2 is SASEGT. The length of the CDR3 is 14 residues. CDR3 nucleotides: TGTGCCAGCTTGGGGTTTTATAGCAATCAGCCCCAGCATTTT. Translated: CASLGFYSNQPQHF.

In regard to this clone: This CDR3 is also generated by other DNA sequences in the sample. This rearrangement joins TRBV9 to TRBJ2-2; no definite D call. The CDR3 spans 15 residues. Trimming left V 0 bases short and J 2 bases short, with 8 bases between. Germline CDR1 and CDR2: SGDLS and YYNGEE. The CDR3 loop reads CASSVGAGNTGELFF. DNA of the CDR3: TGTGCCAGCAGCGTAGGGGCAGGAAACACCGGGGAGCTGTTTTTT.

This chain's CDR3 is CATSSTPGNTIYF. The DNA for the CDR3 is TGTGCCACCAGCTCCACGCCCGGAAACACCATATATTTT. The chain combines TRBV15 with TRBJ1-3; D gene unclear. This CDR3 spans 13 amino acids. Trimming shortened V by 5 bases and J by 4 bases, and 9 bases separated the two germline ends. Germline-derived CDR1 and CDR2 are LNHNV and YYDKDF (reference sequence).

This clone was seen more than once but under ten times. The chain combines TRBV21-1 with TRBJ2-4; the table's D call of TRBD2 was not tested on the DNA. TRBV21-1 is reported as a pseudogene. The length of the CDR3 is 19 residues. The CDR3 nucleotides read TGTGCCAGCAGCGGGGCAATCAGGACTAGCGGGGAAGCCAAAAACATTCAGTACTTC. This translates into CASSGAIRTSGEAKNIQYF.

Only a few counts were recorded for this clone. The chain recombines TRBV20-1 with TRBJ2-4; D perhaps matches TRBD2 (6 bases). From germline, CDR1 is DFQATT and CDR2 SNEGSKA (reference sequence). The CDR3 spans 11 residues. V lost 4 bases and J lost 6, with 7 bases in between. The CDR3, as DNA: TGCAGTGCTACAGCGGGAAACATTCAGTACTTC. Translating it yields CSATAGNIQYF.

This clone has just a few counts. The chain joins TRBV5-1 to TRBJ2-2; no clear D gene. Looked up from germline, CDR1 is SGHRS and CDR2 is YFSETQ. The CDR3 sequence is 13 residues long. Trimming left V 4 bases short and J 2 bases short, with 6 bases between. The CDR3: CASSTSNTGELFF. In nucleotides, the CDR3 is TGCGCCAGCAGCACGTCTAACACCGGGGAGCTGTTTTTT.

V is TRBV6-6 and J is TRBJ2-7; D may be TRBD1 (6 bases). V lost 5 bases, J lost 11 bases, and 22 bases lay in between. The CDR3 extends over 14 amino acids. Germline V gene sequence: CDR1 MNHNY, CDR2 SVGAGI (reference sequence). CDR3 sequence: CASSQGTQRGEEYF. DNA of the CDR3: TGTGCCAGCAGTCAGGGGACCCAACGGGGAGAGGAGTACTTC.

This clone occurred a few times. CDR3 protein: CATSRDPGTTNQPQHF. In nucleotides, the CDR3 is TGTGCCACCAGCAGAGACCCCGGGACAACCAATCAGCCCCAGCATTTT. This rearrangement joins TRBV15 to TRBJ1-5; TRBD1 might be the D (6 bases). Trimming cost V 0 bases and J 3 bases, with 12 bases left between them. In germline, CDR1 is LNHNV, CDR2 YYDKDF (reference sequence). The CDR3 spans 16 residues.